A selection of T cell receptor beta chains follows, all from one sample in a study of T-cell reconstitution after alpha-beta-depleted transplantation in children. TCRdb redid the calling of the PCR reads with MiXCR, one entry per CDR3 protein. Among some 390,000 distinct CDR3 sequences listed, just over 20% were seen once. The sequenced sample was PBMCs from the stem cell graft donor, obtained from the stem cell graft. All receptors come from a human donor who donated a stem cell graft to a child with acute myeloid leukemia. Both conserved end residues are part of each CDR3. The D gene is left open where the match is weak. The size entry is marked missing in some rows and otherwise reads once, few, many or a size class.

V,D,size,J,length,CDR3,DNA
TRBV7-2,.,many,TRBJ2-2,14,CASARNTNTGELFF,TGTGCCAGCGCTAGAAATACGAACACCGGGGAGCTGTTTTTT
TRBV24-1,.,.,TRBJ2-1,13,CATSGALADEQFF,TGTGCCACCAGTGGCGCGCTAGCCGATGAGCAGTTCTTC
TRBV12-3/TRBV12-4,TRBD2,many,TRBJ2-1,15,CASSWPTSGSNEQFF,TGTGCCAGCAGTTGGCCGACTAGCGGGAGTAATGAGCAGTTCTTC
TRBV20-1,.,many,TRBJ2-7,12,CSASLGSYEQYF,TGCAGTGCTAGTCTAGGGTCCTACGAGCAGTACTTC
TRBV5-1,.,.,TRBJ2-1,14,CASSLEPSLNEQFF,TGCGCCAGCAGCTTGGAGCCTAGTTTGAATGAGCAGTTCTTC
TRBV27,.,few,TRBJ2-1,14,CASTHQGTKSEQFF,TGTGCCAGCACCCACCAGGGGACTAAAAGTGAGCAGTTCTTC
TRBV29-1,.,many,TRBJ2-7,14,CSVVGTGSLNEQYF,TGCAGCGTTGTAGGAACAGGGAGTTTGAACGAGCAGTACTTC
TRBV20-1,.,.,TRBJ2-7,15,CSASKIPGIFNEQYF,TGCAGTGCTAGCAAGATTCCGGGGATTTTCAACGAGCAGTACTTC
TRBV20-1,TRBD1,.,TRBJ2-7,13,CSATRQGTYEQYF,TGCAGTGCTACCCGACAGGGCACCTACGAGCAGTACTTC
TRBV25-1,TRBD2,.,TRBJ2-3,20,CASSLDPGLAGVPEVDTQYF,TGTGCCAGCAGTTTAGACCCGGGACTAGCGGGAGTCCCCGAGGTAGATACGCAGTATTTT
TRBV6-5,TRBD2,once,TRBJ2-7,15,CASSYGLGQYYEQYF,TGTGCCAGCAGTTATGGACTAGGGCAGTACTACGAGCAGTACTTC
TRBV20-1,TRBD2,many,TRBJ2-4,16,CSASLLAGGPENIQYF,TGCAGTGCTAGCCTTCTAGCGGGAGGGCCTGAAAACATTCAGTACTTC
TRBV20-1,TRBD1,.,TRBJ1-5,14,CCAGQVLSDQPQHF,TGCTGTGCGGGACAGGTTCTGAGCGATCAGCCCCAGCATTTT
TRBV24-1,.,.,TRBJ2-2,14,CATSEEVNTGELFF,TGTGCCACCAGTGAAGAGGTTAACACCGGGGAGCTGTTTTTT
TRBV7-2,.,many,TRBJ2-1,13,CASSLLSFNEQFF,TGTGCCAGCAGCTTACTAAGCTTCAATGAGCAGTTCTTC
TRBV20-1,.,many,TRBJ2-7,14,CSARGGTVSYEQYF,TGCAGTGCTCGGGGAGGAACGGTCTCCTACGAGCAGTACTTC
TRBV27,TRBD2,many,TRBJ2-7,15,CASSWNSGRAYEQYF,TGTGCCAGCAGTTGGAATAGCGGGAGGGCCTACGAGCAGTACTTC
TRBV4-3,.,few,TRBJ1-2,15,CASSPGAQGNYGYTF,TGCGCCAGCAGCCCAGGGGCGCAGGGGAACTATGGCTACACCTTC
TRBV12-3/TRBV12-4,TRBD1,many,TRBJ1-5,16,CASTASLGQGGQPQHF,TGTGCCAGCACCGCAAGTTTAGGACAGGGTGGACAGCCCCAGCATTTT
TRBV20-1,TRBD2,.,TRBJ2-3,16,CSATGLAGKYTDTQYF,TGCAGTGCTACCGGACTAGCGGGCAAATACACAGATACGCAGTATTTT
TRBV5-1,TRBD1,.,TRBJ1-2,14,CASSSGTGTDGYTF,TGCGCCAGCAGCTCCGGGACAGGGACTGATGGCTACACCTTC
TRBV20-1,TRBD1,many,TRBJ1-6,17,CSARDLFGQGSYSPLHF,TGCAGTGCTAGAGATTTGTTTGGACAGGGGTCTTATTCACCCCTCCACTTT
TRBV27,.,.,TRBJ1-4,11,CASSSWGKLFF,TGTGCCAGCAGTTCATGGGGAAAACTGTTTTTT
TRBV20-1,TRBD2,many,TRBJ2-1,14,CSARIAGGQAEQFF,TGCAGTGCTAGGATAGCGGGAGGGCAGGCTGAGCAGTTCTTC
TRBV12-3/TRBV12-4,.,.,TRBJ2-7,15,CASSGTGTEAHEQYF,TGTGCCAGCAGTGGTACAGGGACTGAAGCCCACGAGCAGTACTTC
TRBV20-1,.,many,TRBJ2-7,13,CSARGSAEYEQYF,TGCAGTGCTAGAGGGTCCGCGGAATACGAGCAGTACTTC
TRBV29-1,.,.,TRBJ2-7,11,CSVSSTYEQYF,TGCAGCGTTAGTTCGACCTACGAGCAGTACTTC
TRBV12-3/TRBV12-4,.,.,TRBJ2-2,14,CAIQGASGTGELFF,TGTGCCATCCAGGGGGCTAGCGGCACCGGGGAGCTGTTTTTT
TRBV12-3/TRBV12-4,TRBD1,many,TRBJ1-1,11,CASKQGVEAFF,TGTGCCAGCAAGCAGGGGGTTGAAGCTTTCTTT
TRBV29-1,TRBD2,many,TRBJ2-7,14,CSVEISGSSYEQYF,TGCAGCGTTGAAATTAGCGGGAGCTCCTACGAGCAGTACTTC
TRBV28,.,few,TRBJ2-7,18,CASSTPSSVQGGTYEQYF,TGTGCCAGCAGCACTCCGTCTTCCGTACAGGGTGGTACTTACGAGCAGTACTTC
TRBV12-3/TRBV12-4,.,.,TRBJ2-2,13,CASSDLYYGELFF,TGTGCCAGCAGTGACCTCTATTACGGGGAGCTGTTTTTT
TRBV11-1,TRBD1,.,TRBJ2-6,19,CASTGTGGMLQSGANVLTF,TGTGCCAGCACAGGGACAGGGGGGATGTTACAATCCGGGGCCAACGTCCTGACTTTC
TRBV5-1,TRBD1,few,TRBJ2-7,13,CASSFTGGEEQYF,TGCGCCAGCAGCTTTACAGGGGGCGAGGAGCAGTACTTC
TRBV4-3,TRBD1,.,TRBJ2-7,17,CASSQERTHRGSYEQYF,TGCGCCAGCAGCCAAGAAAGAACGCACAGGGGTTCTTACGAGCAGTACTTC
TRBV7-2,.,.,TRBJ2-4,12,CASSLGREGRYF,TGTGCCAGCAGCTTAGGGCGAGAAGGGAGGTACTTC
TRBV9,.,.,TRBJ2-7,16,CASSVAGAGMPYEQYF,TGTGCCAGCAGCGTAGCCGGGGCGGGAATGCCCTACGAGCAGTACTTC
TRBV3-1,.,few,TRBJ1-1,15,CASSHQQGSNTEAFF,TGTGCCAGCAGCCACCAGCAGGGATCGAACACTGAAGCTTTCTTT
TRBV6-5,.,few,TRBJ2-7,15,CASSYSVSPSYEQYF,TGTGCCAGCAGTTACTCAGTCAGTCCCTCCTACGAGCAGTACTTC